This TCR beta chain is from a study of human T cells and chemical hapten exposure. Study as a whole: Diphenylcyclopropenone doses were given weekly to the scalps of patients across the approximately 22-week study. Patients were mainly female, each with alopecia areata, totalis or universalis.

This clonotype occurred a few times. Time point described: patch test 1, 2 weeks after DPC sensitization. Stated treatment: therapeutic diphenylcyclopropenone sensitization with weekly scalp DPC. Researchers extracted total RNA from unfractionated whole blood. TCRdb re-called the RACE reads through MiXCR, storing one row per CDR3 protein. The sample consists of about 80,000 distinct CDR3 sequences, about 7.5% of them appearing once. Germline lookup yields CDR1 MNHNS and CDR2 SASEGT. The CDR3 runs 15 residues. Trimming removed 1 base at V and 4 bases at J, with 10 bases between. This rearrangement joins TRBV6-1 to TRBJ1-4; the D gene is possibly TRBD1 (5 bases). Sequenced here: whole blood, sampled in connection with sensitization to the hapten diphenylcyclopropenone (DPC). The TCR comes from a woman aged 30 to 39 with alopecia areata. Some clones in this sample may be carry-over from other donors' samples. The CDR3 sequence: CASSEGQNFNEKLFF. The CDR3 DNA reads TGTGCCAGCAGTGAAGGACAGAACTTTAATGAAAAACTGTTTTTT.